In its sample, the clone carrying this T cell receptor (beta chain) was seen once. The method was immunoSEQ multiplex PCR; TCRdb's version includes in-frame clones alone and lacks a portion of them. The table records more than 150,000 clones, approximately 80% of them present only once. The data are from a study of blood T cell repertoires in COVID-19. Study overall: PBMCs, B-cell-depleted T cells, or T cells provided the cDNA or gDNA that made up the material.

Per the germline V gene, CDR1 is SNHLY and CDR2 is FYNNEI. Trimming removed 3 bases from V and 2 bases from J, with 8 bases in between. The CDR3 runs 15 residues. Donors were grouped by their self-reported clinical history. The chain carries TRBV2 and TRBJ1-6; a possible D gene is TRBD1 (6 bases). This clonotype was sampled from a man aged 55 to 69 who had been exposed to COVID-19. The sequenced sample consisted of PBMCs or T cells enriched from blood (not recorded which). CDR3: CASSDQGTYNSPLHF. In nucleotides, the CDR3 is TGTGCCAGCAGTGACCAGGGGACCTATAATTCACCCCTCCACTTT. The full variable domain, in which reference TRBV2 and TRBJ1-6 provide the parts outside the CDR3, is EPEVTQTPSHQVTQMGQEVILRCVPISNHLYFYWYRQILGQKVEFLVSFYNNEISEKSEIFDDQFSVERPDGSNFTLKIRSTKLEDSAMYFCASSDQGTYNSPLHFGNGTRLTVT.